The rows below give T cell receptor beta chains drawn from one sample of a study of T cell responses to AZD1222 COVID-19 vaccine. Some clones are missing from TCRdb's copy, which holds only in-frame ones; the method was immunoSEQ multiplex PCR. The data contain approximately 130,000 clones, around 85% of them singletons. This specimen consisted of peripheral blood, obtained on day 0 of AZD1222 vaccination. The receptors come from an adult in good health. CDR3s include the opening cysteine and the closing phenylalanine or tryptophan. D genes are given only for firm matches. Size tells how often a clone was seen (once, few, many) or the class of an expanded clone, and some rows leave it out.

J	D	V	length	size	CDR3	DNA
TRBJ1-1	NA	TRBV28	12	NA	CASSLEGREAFF	TGTGCCAGCAGTTTAGAGGGACGGGAAGCTTTCTTT
TRBJ2-7	TRBD1	TRBV7-9	14	few	CASSPGTGGYEQYF	TGTGCCAGCAGCCCCGGGACAGGGGGCTACGAGCAGTACTTC
TRBJ2-5	NA	TRBV11-1	13	NA	CASSRDSQETQYF	TGTGCCAGCAGCCGTGACAGCCAAGAGACCCAGTACTTC
TRBJ1-2	TRBD1	TRBV6-2/TRBV6-3	15	NA	CASSYEMNRGYGYTF	TGTGCCAGCAGTTACGAGATGAACAGGGGCTATGGCTACACCTTC
TRBJ2-7	NA	TRBV27	16	NA	CASSLSSRAGAYEQYF	TGTGCCAGCAGTTTATCCTCTCGGGCAGGGGCCTACGAGCAGTACTTC
TRBJ1-1	TRBD1	TRBV30	11	NA	CASQGDLEAFF	TGTGCCTCTCAGGGGGACCTTGAAGCTTTCTTT
TRBJ2-7	NA	TRBV24-1	15	once	CATSDFRRGRVEQYF	TGTGCCACCAGTGATTTTAGGAGGGGGCGAGTCGAGCAGTACTTC
TRBJ2-5	NA	TRBV7-9	10	NA	CASSEETQYF	TGTGCCAGCAGCGAGGAGACCCAGTACTTC
TRBJ1-2	NA	TRBV24-1	13	once	CATSTQGQWGYTF	TGTGCCACCAGTACCCAGGGGCAGTGGGGCTACACCTTC
TRBJ2-5	NA	TRBV5-1	13	NA	CASKNIAGETQYF	TGCGCCAGCAAAAACATAGCCGGAGAGACCCAGTACTTC
TRBJ1-1	NA	TRBV7-9	13	NA	CASSVTGSAEAFF	TGTGCCAGCAGCGTTACAGGCTCGGCTGAAGCTTTCTTT
TRBJ1-6	NA	TRBV7-8	14	NA	CASSPRLFDSPLHF	TGTGCCAGCAGCCCCCGATTGTTTGATTCACCCCTCCACTTT
TRBJ2-2	NA	TRBV7-8	14	NA	CASSLVHNTGELFF	TGTGCCAGCAGCTTAGTGCACAACACCGGGGAGCTGTTTTTT
TRBJ2-7	TRBD1	TRBV12-5	14	NA	CASGLAGGSLEQYF	TGTGCTAGTGGTTTGGCAGGGGGCTCTCTCGAGCAGTACTTC
TRBJ2-7	TRBD2	TRBV5-1	15	NA	CASSFLAGNLYEQYF	TGCGCCAGCAGCTTCCTAGCGGGAAATCTTTACGAGCAGTACTTC
TRBJ2-7	TRBD1	TRBV2	14	NA	CASSSQGQGTEQYF	TGTGCCAGCAGTTCTCAGGGACAGGGGACCGAGCAGTACTTC
TRBJ2-7	NA	TRBV5-1	17	NA	CASSLTGSVRGYREQYF	TGCGCCAGCAGCCTAACTGGGAGTGTCAGGGGTTACCGCGAGCAGTACTTC
TRBJ2-7	TRBD1	TRBV7-2	15	NA	CASSLTHAGGYEQYF	TGTGCCAGCAGCTTAACACATGCAGGGGGCTACGAGCAGTACTTC
TRBJ2-5	NA	TRBV5-3	14	NA	CARSLDVVQETQYF	TGTGCCAGAAGCTTGGACGTGGTTCAAGAGACCCAGTACTTC
TRBJ2-6	TRBD1	TRBV5-1	19	NA	CASSLSRTGLNSGANVLTF	TGCGCCAGCAGCTTATCCCGGACAGGTTTGAACTCTGGGGCCAACGTCCTGACTTTC
TRBJ2-3	NA	TRBV3-1/TRBV3-2	16	NA	CASTSSTRATADTQYF	TGTGCCAGCACCTCATCGACCCGAGCGACCGCAGATACGCAGTATTTT
TRBJ2-2	NA	TRBV29-1	14	few	CSVPRDGNTGELFF	TGCAGCGTTCCACGGGACGGGAACACCGGGGAGCTGTTTTTT
TRBJ2-3	TRBD1	TRBV20-1	17	NA	CSASTGQGLGGTDTQYF	TGCAGTGCTAGTACCGGACAGGGGCTCGGGGGCACAGATACGCAGTATTTT
TRBJ1-6	TRBD1	TRBV11-2	16	NA	CASSYESTGGNSPLHF	TGTGCCAGCAGCTACGAATCGACAGGGGGTAATTCACCCCTCCACTTT
TRBJ2-2	TRBD2	TRBV6-5	14	NA	CASRAGANTGELFF	TGTGCCAGCAGGGCGGGGGCGAACACCGGGGAGCTGTTTTTT
TRBJ1-4	NA	TRBV18	14	NA	CASSQGATNEKLFF	TGTGCCAGCTCACAGGGAGCAACTAATGAAAAACTGTTTTTT
TRBJ1-1	NA	TRBV19	14	NA	CASSLRGPSTEAFF	TGTGCCAGTAGTCTTCGGGGTCCTTCCACTGAAGCTTTCTTT
TRBJ1-2	NA	TRBV28	15	NA	CASSLWSQAPYGYTF	TGTGCCAGCAGTTTATGGTCTCAGGCTCCCTATGGCTACACCTTC
TRBJ1-2	NA	TRBV7-3	12	NA	CASSADTYGYTF	TGTGCCAGCAGCGCGGACACATATGGCTACACCTTC
TRBJ2-3	NA	TRBV29-1	15	NA	CSARRDLAGTDTQYF	TGCAGCGCCCGACGGGACCTAGCTGGGACAGATACGCAGTATTTT
TRBJ2-5	NA	TRBV19	13	NA	CASSPTAQETQYF	TGTGCCAGTAGTCCCACTGCCCAAGAGACCCAGTACTTC
TRBJ1-4	NA	TRBV24-1	15	NA	CATSDPRGGNEKLFF	TGTGCCACCAGTGACCCTCGGGGGGGGAATGAAAAACTGTTTTTT
TRBJ2-1	NA	TRBV7-2	14	NA	CASSPIGTSNEQFF	TGTGCCAGCAGCCCGATCGGGACCTCTAATGAGCAGTTCTTC
TRBJ1-3	NA	TRBV5-5	12	NA	CASSLDEGTIYF	TGTGCCAGCAGCTTGGATGAGGGCACCATATATTTT
TRBJ2-3	NA	TRBV10-2	15	NA	CASSESWGDADTQYF	TGCGCCAGCAGTGAGTCGTGGGGGGATGCAGATACGCAGTATTTT
TRBJ1-5	NA	TRBV2	14	once	CASSETRGNQPQHF	TGTGCCAGCAGTGAGACGAGGGGAAATCAGCCCCAGCATTTT
TRBJ2-1	TRBD2	TRBV11-2	13	NA	CASSRQGGSVLFF	TGTGCCAGCAGCCGCCAGGGAGGGTCAGTTTTGTTCTTC
TRBJ2-7	TRBD2	TRBV9	15	NA	CASSVSGLADLEQYF	TGTGCCAGCAGCGTATCGGGACTAGCGGACCTCGAGCAGTACTTC
TRBJ1-1	NA	TRBV27	14	NA	CASSSYSGTIEAFF	TGTGCCAGCAGTTCCTATTCCGGGACCATTGAAGCTTTCTTT
TRBJ2-7	NA	TRBV7-9	13	once	CASSFPMGHEQYF	TGTGCCAGCAGCTTTCCTATGGGCCACGAGCAGTACTTC
TRBJ1-5	NA	TRBV6-5	13	NA	CATPPGANQPQHF	TGTGCCACCCCCCCTGGGGCCAATCAGCCCCAGCATTTT
TRBJ2-7	TRBD1	TRBV25-1	16	NA	CASSDWGQGAPYEQYF	TGTGCCAGCAGTGACTGGGGACAGGGGGCCCCCTACGAGCAGTACTTC
TRBJ1-5	TRBD1	TRBV6-5	14	once	CASLTGEANQPQHF	TGTGCCAGTCTAACAGGGGAGGCCAATCAGCCCCAGCATTTT
TRBJ1-1	NA	TRBV21-1	18	NA	CASSKTTDREACSFEAFF	TGTGCCAGCAGCAAAACAACGGACAGGGAGGCCTGCTCCTTTGAAGCTTTCTTT
TRBJ1-6	NA	TRBV5-1	14	NA	CASSLASIASPLHF	TGCGCCAGCAGCTTGGCCAGTATAGCTTCACCCCTCCACTTT
TRBJ2-7	NA	TRBV27	14	once	CASSLGQAAYEQYF	TGTGCCAGCAGTTTAGGGCAGGCTGCCTACGAGCAGTACTTC
TRBJ2-3	NA	TRBV5-1	16	NA	CATKTQGGPGSDTQYF	TGCGCCACCAAAACACAGGGGGGGCCTGGATCAGATACGCAGTATTTT
TRBJ2-7	NA	TRBV6-1	14	NA	CASSEILDSDEQYF	TGTGCCAGCAGTGAAATCTTGGACAGTGACGAGCAGTACTTC
TRBJ1-2	NA	TRBV28	18	NA	CASSFPRGGEVWGYGYTF	TGTGCCAGCAGTTTCCCTCGGGGAGGGGAAGTGTGGGGCTATGGCTACACCTTC
TRBJ1-1	NA	TRBV5-5	16	NA	CASSLPRGGMNTEAFF	TGTGCCAGCAGCCTTCCACGTGGGGGCATGAACACTGAAGCTTTCTTT
TRBJ2-2	NA	TRBV30	17	few	CAGTLDRKGVDTGELFF	TGTGCCGGAACCCTGGACCGCAAGGGGGTGGACACCGGGGAGCTGTTTTTT
TRBJ1-6	NA	TRBV19	13	few	CASSIAPDSPLHF	TGTGCCAGTAGTATAGCCCCGGATTCACCCCTCCACTTT
TRBJ1-2	NA	TRBV2	14	NA	CASSVRQKGYGYTF	TGTGCCAGCAGTGTCCGACAGAAAGGCTATGGCTACACCTTC
TRBJ1-1	TRBD1	TRBV27	13	NA	CASGRTGHAEAFF	TGTGCCAGCGGGCGGACAGGGCACGCTGAAGCTTTCTTT
TRBJ1-4	NA	TRBV19	15	NA	CASAPFGGLNEKLFF	TGTGCCAGTGCTCCGTTTGGGGGGCTTAATGAAAAACTGTTTTTT
TRBJ1-2	NA	TRBV24-1	13	NA	CATSDFRTDGYTF	TGTGCCACCAGTGATTTTAGGACAGATGGCTACACCTTC
TRBJ1-5	NA	TRBV6-2/TRBV6-3	16	NA	CASSYSRQPYNQPQHF	TGTGCCAGCAGTTACTCGAGACAGCCATACAATCAGCCCCAGCATTTT
TRBJ2-7	TRBD1	TRBV18	15	NA	CASSPPARGPYEQYF	TGTGCCAGCTCACCACCCGCCAGGGGGCCGTACGAGCAGTACTTC
TRBJ1-1	NA	TRBV19	14	NA	CASTPFRGNTEAFF	TGTGCCAGTACACCCTTTCGGGGAAACACTGAAGCTTTCTTT